This TCR beta chain was observed in a study of control samples from healthy donors and cancer patients. As to this clone: A read error may produce the germline difference seen at one junction end.

The CDR3 length is 12 residues. Produced via immunoSEQ multiplex PCR; TCRdb's table is partial and in-frame only. The repertoire includes tens of thousands of clones, roughly nine tenths of them detected once, and 4% sits in the top ten. The TCR was taken from a woman in her forties or fifties in good health. The genes are TRBV12-3 or TRBV12-4 and TRBJ1-5; D ambiguous. Sequencing input: blood. This chain's CDR3 is CVSSYQSQPQHF. The CDR3 region has the DNA TGTGTCAGCAGTTACCAAAGTCAGCCCCAGCATTTT.